The T cell receptor (beta chain) under discussion was sequenced for a study of cytomegalovirus exposure and HLA in healthy donors. Overall study results and limits: TCR beta chains associated with HLA were, in a later analysis, more clonally expanded than equally common others. Later analysis suggested links between common viral pathogens and several top significant clusters.

As for this clone: Antigen unknown.

This PCR relied on a set of 60 Vbeta primers and 13 Jbeta primers. Sequencing was performed with immunoSEQ multiplex PCR; in TCRdb, only in-frame clones are kept and a portion is missing. The table includes about 65,000 clones, approximately 60% detected once. Germline V gives CDR1 MNHEY, CDR2 SVGAGI. Deletions cut 5 bases from V and 8 bases from J, with 15 bases between. The CDR3 is 13 amino acids. The rearrangement links TRBV6-5 to TRBJ1-1; D is undetermined. Sequenced: PBMCs. The clonotype comes from a man aged 30 to 39 in good health and CMV-seronegative. The CDR3 protein is CASSATDKAEAFF. The CDR3 DNA sequence: TGTGCCAGCAGTGCCACCGACAAGGCAGAAGCTTTCTTT.